A selection of T cell receptor beta chains follows, all from one sample in a study of beta chain features in type 1 diabetes. Profiled with immunoSEQ multiplex PCR; TCRdb holds only in-frame clones, not every one. The table has 900,000 or so clones, 15% to 20% seen once; the top ten hold roughly 0.025%. Input material: naive CD4+ T cells from blood. These receptors were taken from a woman between 18 and 30 years old in good health. CDR3s include the opening cysteine and the closing phenylalanine or tryptophan. D genes are given only for firm matches. Only some rows state a clone size, as once, few, many or a class for expanded clones.

j_call v_call clone_size d_call cdr3_nt cdr3_aa
TRBJ1-2 TRBV19 - - TGTGCCAGTATGGACAGCACATATGGCTACACCTTC CASMDSTYGYTF
TRBJ2-7 TRBV28 few TRBD2 TGTGCCAGCAGCACGAGCGGGAGCCTCTCCTACGAGCAGTACTTC CASSTSGSLSYEQYF
TRBJ2-5 TRBV6-6 - TRBD1 TGTGCCAGCAGTTACGGGACAGGGATACAAGAGACCCAGTACTTC CASSYGTGIQETQYF
TRBJ2-7 TRBV7-2 few - TGTGCCAGCAGCTCAAAGGGTTGGGGGTCTACCTTGGGGTACGAGCAGTACTTC CASSSKGWGSTLGYEQYF
TRBJ2-7 TRBV11-1 - - TGTGCCAGCTGCTTACTGAGCGGGCACTCCTACGAGCAGTACTTC CASCLLSGHSYEQYF
TRBJ2-1 TRBV7-9 few - TGTGCCAGCAGCGGTTACAATGAGCAGTTCTTC CASSGYNEQFF
TRBJ2-1 TRBV25-1 few TRBD1 TGTGCCAGCAAGGACAGGGGGCCCTACAATGAGCAGTTCTTC CASKDRGPYNEQFF
TRBJ2-1 TRBV7-2 few TRBD2 TGTGCCAGCAGCTTAGTACTGGGACTAGCGGGAGCCAATGAGCAGTTCTTC CASSLVLGLAGANEQFF
TRBJ2-3 TRBV5-1 - - TGCGCCAGCAGCCTACAGGGAAGTGAGGATACGCAGTATTTT CASSLQGSEDTQYF
TRBJ2-7 TRBV7-2 few TRBD2 TGTGCCAGCAGCCCACCCGGGACTAGATCAGAGCAGTACTTC CASSPPGTRSEQYF
TRBJ2-3 TRBV5-6 - - TGTGCCAGCAGCTTCACCGACCGCACAGATACGCAGTATTTT CASSFTDRTDTQYF
TRBJ2-1 TRBV25-1 - TRBD2 TGTGCCAGCAGTGAGGTATGGGGGACTAGCGGGAGCTATGAGCAGTTCTTC CASSEVWGTSGSYEQFF
TRBJ2-3 TRBV28 few TRBD2 TGTGCCAGCAGTTCTAGCGGGAGGGCCCCAGATACGCAGTATTTT CASSSSGRAPDTQYF
TRBJ2-5 TRBV4-3 - - TGCGCCAGCAGCCAAGATCGGGGGAAGGAGACCCAGTACTTC CASSQDRGKETQYF
TRBJ2-2 TRBV27 few - TGTGCCAGCAGTTTAGAAGCTTGGGGGACCACCGGGGAGCTGTTTTTT CASSLEAWGTTGELFF
TRBJ1-6 TRBV18 few - TGTGCCAGCTCACCACTCCCTTCCAACTCCTATAATTCACCCCTCCACTTT CASSPLPSNSYNSPLHF
TRBJ1-2 TRBV5-1 - TRBD1 TGCGCCAGCGCAAAAACAGGGGACGATGGCTACACCTTC CASAKTGDDGYTF
TRBJ1-5 TRBV6-6 few - TGTGCCAGCAGTTACTCGATCCAGGGGATCAATCAGCCCCAGCATTTT CASSYSIQGINQPQHF
TRBJ2-7 TRBV27 - TRBD2 TGTGCCAGCAGTTACAGGATTTCAGCGGGAGACAACTCCTACGAGCAGTACTTC CASSYRISAGDNSYEQYF
TRBJ1-5 TRBV6-6 - - TGTGCCAGCAGTTACTCGATCGGGGGACTGGAGCCCCAGCATTTT CASSYSIGGLEPQHF
TRBJ2-7 TRBV5-5 few - TGTGCCAGCAGCTTGGTTTCTGGCGGCCCCTACGAGCAGTACTTC CASSLVSGGPYEQYF
TRBJ2-1 TRBV5-4 few - TGTGCCAGCAGCGCCGACGGACAGAATGAGCAGTTCTTC CASSADGQNEQFF
TRBJ2-1 TRBV7-2 - TRBD1 TGTGCCAGCAGCTTTACAGGGGGGTACAATGAGCAGTTCTTC CASSFTGGYNEQFF
TRBJ2-7 TRBV11-2 - - TGTGCCAGCAGCTCCTCTAGCGTGGGCGAGCAGTACTTC CASSSSSVGEQYF
TRBJ2-5 TRBV7-2 few - TGTGCCAGCAGCTTAGATCCTAGCAGACAGACCCAGTACTTC CASSLDPSRQTQYF
TRBJ1-2 TRBV7-2 few TRBD1 TGTGCCAGCAGCAAGGTAGCAGGGGGCACTATTAACTATGGCTACACCTTC CASSKVAGGTINYGYTF
TRBJ2-1 TRBV5-4 - TRBD2 TGTGCCAGCAGCGAGGGACTAGCCGTCTACAATGAGCAGTTCTTC CASSEGLAVYNEQFF
TRBJ2-2 TRBV6-6 few - TGTGCCACCACGGGAGTTCGGGAGCTGTTTTTT CATTGVRELFF
TRBJ2-1 TRBV4-3 - TRBD2 TGCGCCAGCAGCCAACGACTAGCGGGAGTCTTCAGGAATGAGCAGTTCTTC CASSQRLAGVFRNEQFF
TRBJ1-1 TRBV20-1 few - TGCAGTGCTAGAATGGGATTGGAAGCTTTCTTT CSARMGLEAFF
TRBJ2-3 TRBV2 - TRBD2 TGTGCCAGCAGTAGCGGGAGCGCAGATACGCAGTATTTT CASSSGSADTQYF
TRBJ2-5 TRBV5-1 - - TGCGCCAGCAGCTTAAGGACAGTCCAAGAGACCCAGTACTTC CASSLRTVQETQYF
TRBJ1-4 TRBV4-2 few TRBD1 TGTGCCAGCAGCCAAGCCCTTGCGACAGGGAGTAATGAAAAACTGTTTTTT CASSQALATGSNEKLFF
TRBJ2-7 TRBV14 - - TGTGCCAGCAGCCCAGTTGGGGTCAGGAGGGCGTACTTC CASSPVGVRRAYF
TRBJ2-5 TRBV2 - - TGTGCCACCACGGGGAGAGAGACCCAGTACTTC CATTGRETQYF
TRBJ1-5 TRBV1 few - TGCACCAGCAGCCGAGACAGGGGATATCAGCCCCAGCATTTT CTSSRDRGYQPQHF
TRBJ2-3 TRBV15 few - TGTGCCACCAGCAGAGATTTCCAACATACGCAGTATTTT CATSRDFQHTQYF